The 15 T cell receptor beta chains given below trace back to one sample, sequenced in a study of CD8 T cells in ankylosing spondylitis. TCRdb re-analysed the 5' RACE reads in MiXCR, keeping a single row per CDR3 protein. The sample shows 50,000 to 75,000 distinct CDR3 sequences, approximately 5.7% of them seen only once. The source material was synovial fluid, either unsorted or a sorted T cell fraction (not recorded which). These receptors were obtained from a male donor with ankylosing spondylitis.

This clonotype was observed at least ten times. The chain couples TRBV28 to TRBJ1-1; D uncertain. The CDR3 length is 14 residues. Germline-derived CDR1 and CDR2 are MDHEN and SYDVKM. V lost 6 bases and J lost 2, with 13 bases in between. CDR3: CASSRILINTEAFF. CDR3 nucleotides: TGTGCCAGCAGCCGCATCCTCATAAACACTGAAGCTTTCTTT.

This clonotype was recorded at least ten times. The chain employs TRBV28 and TRBJ2-7, with 7 bases that match TRBD2. The CDR3 contains 14 residues. V trimming: 6 bases; J trimming: 1 base; junction bases outside the gene matches: 6. Per the germline V gene, CDR1 is MDHEN and CDR2 is SYDVKM. CDR3 sequence reads: CASSPPGGSYEQYF. As DNA, the CDR3 is TGTGCCAGCAGCCCCCCCGGGGGGTCCTACGAGCAGTACTTC.

This clonotype occurred many times. The chain couples TRBV20-1 to TRBJ1-3; 7 nucleotides line up with TRBD1. This CDR3 contains 14 residues. V was pared by 6 bases and J by 0 bases, with 5 bases of the junction left unmatched. Germline lookup yields CDR1 DFQATT and CDR2 SNEGSKA (reference sequence). This CDR3 is CSADGTDSGNTIYF. The CDR3 coding sequence is TGCAGTGCGGATGGGACAGACTCTGGAAACACCATATATTTT.

The rearrangement uses TRBV24-1 and TRBJ2-2; D assignment may be TRBD1 or TRBD2 (5 bases each). The CDR3 is 16 amino acids. Germline CDR1 and CDR2: KGHDR and SFDVKD. V lost 4 bases and J 3 bases, leaving 14 bases between the germline ends. The CDR3 coding sequence is TGTGCCACCAGTGAATGGGACCGCGACTACACCGGGGAGCTGTTTTTT. Its protein product is CATSEWDRDYTGELFF.

This clonotype occurred many times. The chain has TRBV28 and TRBJ1-2; perhaps TRBD1 as D (5 bases). Trimming stripped 3 bases from V and 7 bases from J, with 18 bases between. Germline values: CDR1 MDHEN, CDR2 SYDVKM. This CDR3 spans 15 amino acids. This CDR3 is CASSFPGTVLVGYTF. Here the CDR3 DNA reads TGTGCCAGCAGTTTCCCCGGGACGGTTCTTGTTGGCTACACCTTC.

This clonotype was counted between two and nine times. V usage is TRBV27 and J usage is TRBJ1-2; D perhaps matches TRBD1 (5 bases). V was cut by 5 bases and J by 4 bases, with 14 bases left in between. CDR3 length: 14 amino acids. From germline, CDR1 is MNHEY and CDR2 SMNVEV (reference sequence). The CDR3: CASSGQGRVYGYTF. In DNA form, the CDR3 reads TGTGCCAGCAGTGGGCAGGGACGAGTCTATGGCTACACCTTC.

This clonotype was recorded many times. The chain combines TRBV24-1 with TRBJ2-1, with 8 positions matching TRBD2. The CDR3 length is 16 residues. Unmatched junction bases numbered 8, after V lost 3 bases and J lost 5 bases. CDR1 is KGHDR, CDR2 SFDVKD, per germline. DNA of the CDR3: TGTGCCACCAGTGATCCCGGCCAGCGGGAGAACAATGAGCAGTTCTTC. It is translated as CATSDPGQRENNEQFF.

This clonotype was seen at least ten times. This chain joins TRBV27 and TRBJ1-5; D gene uncertain. CDR3 size: 14 residues. Germline lookup yields CDR1 MNHEY and CDR2 SMNVEV (reference sequence). V lost 6 bases, J lost 9 bases, and 18 bases lay in between. The CDR3 nucleotides read TGTGCCAGCAGCCCGGCCCCACTCAGTGGGCCCCAGCATTTT. It is translated as CASSPAPLSGPQHF.

In its sample, this clonotype was seen once. The chain employs TRBV15 and TRBJ2-1; the match to TRBD2 covers 11 bases. CDR1 and CDR2 from the germline V gene are LNHNV and YYDKDF (reference sequence). J gave up 4 bases and V 5 bases, and 4 bases lay outside the gene matches. The CDR3 is made up of 15 amino acids. As DNA, the CDR3 is TGTGCCACCAGCCTGAGACTAGCGGGATACAATGAGCAGTTCTTC. This encodes CATSLRLAGYNEQFF.

This clonotype was counted many times. V and J are TRBV29-1 and TRBJ2-5; possibly TRBD2 for D (6 bases). V shed 4 bases and J shed 9 bases, with 21 bases lying between them. The germline gives CDR1 SQVTM, CDR2 ANQGSEA. CDR3 length: 14 residues. This CDR3 is CSVVPIGTRGSQYF. DNA for the CDR3: TGCAGCGTTGTTCCCATAGGTACCCGGGGGTCCCAGTACTTC.

This clonotype was detected a few times. The CDR3 nucleotides read TGTGCCCGACAGGGAAACTACTACGAGCAGTACTTC. Amino acids: CARQGNYYEQYF. This chain uses TRBV30 with TRBJ2-7; 7 positions agree with TRBD1. Germline-derived CDR1 and CDR2 are GTSNPN and SVGIG (reference sequence). The V and J ends lost 8 bases and 3 bases, in that order; junction bases with no gene match: 7. The CDR3 sequence is 12 residues long.

This clonotype was seen ten or more times. This chain links TRBV24-1 with TRBJ2-1; 8 bases line up with TRBD2. Per germline, CDR1 KGHDR and CDR2 SFDVKD. Trimming at V came to 6 bases and at J to 10 bases, leaving 7 bases not matched to a gene. The CDR3 runs to 13 residues. The CDR3 DNA sequence: TGTGCCACCAGTCCGGGAGGGGCTTACGAGCAGTTCTTC. This sequence encodes CATSPGGAYEQFF.

The CDR3 bases are TGTGCCAGCAGCCGGCCCGGGACTAGTTCAGATACGCAGTATTTT. This gives the protein CASSRPGTSSDTQYF. The rearrangement links TRBV3-1 to TRBJ2-3; 8 nucleotides agree with TRBD2. Germline CDR1 is LGHDT and CDR2 is YNNKEL (reference sequence). The CDR3 is 15 residues long. After removal of 4 bases from V and 4 bases from J, the junction contained 7 bases not matched to a gene.

At least ten counts were recorded for this clonotype. The CDR3 reads CASSLEGTRTHEQFF. DNA of the CDR3: TGCGCCAGCAGCTTGGAGGGGACTAGGACCCATGAGCAGTTCTTC. The V call is TRBV5-1, the J call TRBJ2-1; 8 bases align to TRBD2. Germline V gene data show CDR1 as SGHRS and CDR2 as YFSETQ. V shed 0 bases, J shed 8 bases, and the junction held 7 bases outside the gene matches. The CDR3 covers 15 residues.

The chain links TRBV6-1 to TRBJ1-4; D may be TRBD1 (5 bases). The ends were cut back, 6 bases at V and 8 bases at J, with 16 bases in the middle. The CDR3 runs 14 residues. Germline V gene lookup returns CDR1 MNHNS and CDR2 SASEGT. CDR3 bases: TGTGCCAGCAGACCTGACAGATTCCAGGAAAAACTGTTTTTT. This gives the protein CASRPDRFQEKLFF.